The 5 T cell receptor beta chains below were found in one sample sequenced in a study of vaccination and CD4 T cells after COVID-19. These receptors' antigens are unknown. The treatment denotes: roughly 10-day PBMC culture with coronavirus spike peptide pools or control peptides (ViraFEST assay). Sequencing of cultured CD4+ T cell DNA used the Oncomine TCR Beta short-read assay. TCRdb independently ran MiXCR on the PCR reads; one entry per CDR3 protein. The sample contains about 9,100 distinct CDR3 sequences, about three quarters of which appear only once. Sequenced: CD4+ T cells from blood, cultured in vitro. The receptors originated from a human donor who had recovered from COVID-19.

The chain is built from TRBV30 and TRBJ1-2; D is unresolved. V lost 5 bases to trimming and J lost 6 bases, with 13 bases between them. The CDR3 loop spans 12 amino acids. The germline V gene encodes CDR1 GTSNPN and CDR2 SVGIG (reference sequence). CDR3 in amino acids: CAWDPGSHGYTF. CDR3 bases: TGTGCCTGGGATCCGGGTAGCCATGGCTACACCTTC.

This chain uses TRBV7-6 with TRBJ2-2; D is ambiguous. CDR3 length: 12 residues. V was shortened by 5 bases and J by 5 bases, with 6 bases between the two germline ends. Germline lookup yields CDR1 SGHVS and CDR2 FNYEAQ. This CDR3 is CASSHRTGELFF. The CDR3 region has the DNA TGTGCCAGCAGCCATCGGACCGGGGAGCTGTTTTTT.

V gene TRBV7-2 combines with J gene TRBJ1-5, with D possibly TRBD1 on 5 matching bases. Trimming removed 5 bases at V and 2 bases at J, with 13 bases between. This CDR3 has 15 amino acids. Germline lookup yields CDR1 SGHTA and CDR2 FQGNSA. CDR3 DNA sequence: TGTGCCAGCAGCCCCGTGCAGGGAGGCAATCAGCCCCAGCATTTT. Amino acids: CASSPVQGGNQPQHF.

The chain uses TRBV4-1 and TRBJ2-7, with 13 bases identical to TRBD2. This CDR3 spans 16 amino acids. The J segment lost 6 bases and the V segment lost 4 bases, leaving 9 bases of the junction unmatched. Per the germline V gene, CDR1 is MGHRA and CDR2 is YSYEKL. The CDR3 loop reads CASSLYKGLAGTEQYF. The DNA of the CDR3 is TGCGCCAGCAGCCTATACAAGGGACTAGCGGGGACCGAGCAGTACTTC.

V is TRBV5-4 and J is TRBJ1-6; D not resolved. Germline values: CDR1 SGHNT, CDR2 YYREEE (reference sequence). CDR3 length: 15 residues. Trimming stripped 0 bases from V and 4 bases from J, with 8 bases between. As DNA, the CDR3 is TGTGCCAGCAGCTTGGAACCCGTTTATAATTCACCCCTCCACTTT. This codes for CASSLEPVYNSPLHF.